Given below is one T cell receptor beta chain in context. Deletions cut 5 bases from V and 1 base from J, with 8 bases between. Germline-derived CDR1 and CDR2 are MNHEY and SVGAGI. CDR3 length: 14 amino acids. Per the original methods: Amplified reference gene primers provided the basis for estimating nucleated cell counts. Clones were sequenced by immunoSEQ multiplex PCR, and TCRdb holds only the in-frame ones, with some missing. V and J calls and clone size are copied from that table; D and trimming were computed from the DNA. The table includes about 140,000 clones, over 60% detected once. These data come from a study of blood T cell repertoires in COVID-19. Study summary: Samples taken during acute and convalescent COVID-19 were collected in the United States, Italy and Spain. Sample material is recorded as cDNA or gDNA derived from T cells, B-cell-depleted T cells, or PBMCs.

Sequenced input: peripheral blood. This chain joins TRBV6-5 and TRBJ2-2, with TRBD1 as a possible D gene (5 bases). The sequence came from a man in his fifties with acute or convalescent COVID-19. Written as DNA, the CDR3 is TGTGCCAGCAGTCGACAGAAGAACACCGGGGAGCTGTTTTTT. Translated, it gives CASSRQKNTGELFF.